The 22 T cell receptor beta chains below come from one sample, sequenced in a study of blood T cell repertoires in COVID-19. The assay was immunoSEQ multiplex PCR, and TCRdb's table has in-frame clones only and misses some. The sample records approximately 51,000 clones, roughly 87% being singletons. Sequencing input: peripheral blood. The receptor source for this set is a man aged 50-60 years with active COVID-19.

V is TRBV18 and J is TRBJ2-7; D not certain. V was trimmed by 6 bases and J by 4 bases, leaving 22 bases between them. The length of the CDR3 is 16 residues. Germline V CDR1 and CDR2: KGHSH, LQKENI. CDR3 sequence (DNA): TGTGCCAGCTCTTTCCGTCCGAAGGCGGAGATATACGAGCAGTACTTC. This codes for CASSFRPKAEIYEQYF.

This chain connects TRBV12-5 to TRBJ1-1; D is possibly TRBD1 (6 bases). The V gene's germline CDR1 is LGHNT and CDR2 FRNRAP. V lost 7 bases and J 7 bases, leaving 19 bases between the germline ends. CDR3 length: 14 residues. The chain's CDR3 is CASEPGGAAFEAFF. The CDR3 nucleotides read TGTGCTAGTGAACCCGGGGGGGCAGCCTTTGAAGCTTTCTTT.

The rearrangement uses TRBV7-2 and TRBJ2-7, with a tentative D call TRBD2 (6 bases). Per the germline V gene, CDR1 is SGHTA and CDR2 is FQGNSA. CDR3 length: 14 residues. V lost 5 bases to trimming and J lost 2 bases, with 13 bases between them. The CDR3 DNA follows: TGTGCCAGCAGCCTAGGAGGGTGGACCTACGAGCAGTACTTC. This translates into CASSLGGWTYEQYF. The full variable domain, rest sourced from reference TRBV7-2 and TRBJ2-7, is GAGVSQSPSNKVTEKGKDVELRCDPISGHTALYWYRQSLGQGLEFLIYFQGNSAPDKSGLPSDRFSAERTGGSVSTLTIQRTQQEDSAVYLCASSLGGWTYEQYFGPGTRLTVT.

The chain is built from TRBV3-1 (or the pseudogene TRBV3-2) and TRBJ2-5; 10 bases are a match to TRBD2. The CDR3 is 17 amino acids. Germline CDR1 is LGHDT and CDR2 is YNNKEL (reference sequence). V was clipped by 1 base and J by 5 bases; unmatched bases: 10. This chain's CDR3 is CASSQGSGRALGETQYF. The DNA of the CDR3 is TGTGCCAGCAGCCAAGGAAGCGGGAGGGCCCTAGGGGAGACCCAGTACTTC.

This clone appeared once. The chain recombines TRBV6-5 with TRBJ1-2; 10 bases agree with TRBD1. Germline loops: CDR1 MNHEY, CDR2 SVGAGI. The CDR3 covers 15 residues. The J segment lost 3 bases and the V segment lost 6 bases, leaving 7 bases of the junction unmatched. The CDR3 sequence is CASSRPGTGDYGYTF. The CDR3, as DNA: TGTGCCAGCAGCCGCCCCGGGACAGGGGACTATGGCTACACCTTC.

The chain recombines TRBV6-5 with TRBJ2-7; 12 positions agree with TRBD1. The germline V gene encodes CDR1 MNHEY and CDR2 SVGAGI. The CDR3 is 14 residues long. After removal of 5 bases from V and 5 bases from J, the junction contained 4 bases not matched to a gene. CDR3 loop: CASSPGTGGHEQYF. The CDR3 DNA reads as TGTGCCAGCAGTCCCGGGACAGGGGGCCACGAGCAGTACTTC.

This chain links TRBV5-8 with TRBJ2-1, with D possibly being TRBD1 (6 bases). Looked up from germline, CDR1 is SGHTS and CDR2 is YDEGEE. The CDR3 totals 14 residues. V was clipped by 1 base and J by 5 bases, with 10 bases between them. This chain's CDR3 is CASSLRRGNNEQFF. The CDR3 nucleotides are TGTGCCAGCAGCTTGCGAAGGGGGAACAATGAGCAGTTCTTC. Full variable domain (outside the CDR3, taken from reference TRBV5-8 and TRBJ2-1): EAGVTQSPTHLIKTRGQQATLRCSPISGHTSVYWYQQALGLGLQFLLWYDEGEERNRGNFPPRFSGRQFPNYSSELNVNALELEDSALYLCASSLRRGNNEQFFGPGTRLTVL.

The chain employs TRBV19 and TRBJ1-4; 9 bases fit TRBD1. The ends lost 9 bases at V and 6 bases at J; junction bases unmatched: 5. Germline CDR1 and CDR2: LNHDA and SQIVND (reference sequence). This CDR3 is built from 13 residues. CDR3 nucleotides: TGTGCCAGCACCGGGACAGGGTATGAAAAACTGTTTTTT. It translates to CASTGTGYEKLFF. Drawing the rest from reference TRBV19 and TRBJ1-4, the complete variable domain is DGGITQSPKYLFRKEGQNVTLSCEQNLNHDAMYWYRQDPGQGLRLIYYSQIVNDFQKGDIAEGYSVSREKKESFPLTVTSAQKNPTAFYLCASTGTGYEKLFFGSGTQLSVL.

The rearrangement uses TRBV25-1 and TRBJ2-7; 7 bases are a match to TRBD1. The length of the CDR3 is 13 residues. The ends lost 11 bases at V and 6 bases at J; junction bases unmatched: 13. Germline CDR1 is MGHDK and CDR2 is SYGVNS. The CDR3: CAVPGTEALEQYF. CDR3 sequence (DNA): TGTGCCGTCCCTGGGACAGAGGCTCTCGAGCAGTACTTC.

This clone was counted a single time. This sequence joins TRBV4-1 and TRBJ2-7; the D is unclear. This CDR3 has 13 residues. V shed 3 bases and J shed 7 bases, with 13 bases lying between them. Per germline, CDR1 MGHRA and CDR2 YSYEKL. CDR3 DNA: TGCGCCAGCAGCCACCCCGGGTCTGGTGAGCAGTACTTC. Amino acids: CASSHPGSGEQYF.

The gene calls are TRBV5-1 and TRBJ2-3; no definite D call. The V gene lost 1 base and the J gene lost 4 bases, with 7 bases spanning the gap. In germline, CDR1 is SGHRS, CDR2 YFSETQ. The CDR3 spans 13 residues. DNA for the CDR3: TGCGCCAGCAGCTTGACCCGGGCAGATACGCAGTATTTT. Its protein product is CASSLTRADTQYF.

The chain has TRBV6-1 and TRBJ2-2; 9 bases agree with TRBD2. The germline V gene has CDR1 MNHNS and CDR2 SASEGT. J was trimmed by 4 bases and V by 0 bases; bases with no gene match: 6. The CDR3 covers 17 residues. The DNA for the CDR3 is TGTGCCAGCAGTGAAGCGGGAGCGGGAGGATTCACCGGGGAGCTGTTTTTT. Residues: CASSEAGAGGFTGELFF.

This chain joins TRBV5-6 and TRBJ2-7; 9 bases map to TRBD1. Germline V CDR1 and CDR2: SGHDT, YYEEEE. The V and J ends lost 0 bases and 5 bases, in that order; junction bases with no gene match: 12. This CDR3 contains 17 residues. The CDR3 sequence is CASSLDVYGTGIHEQYF. As DNA, the CDR3 is TGTGCCAGCAGCTTGGATGTTTACGGGACAGGGATCCACGAGCAGTACTTC.

The rearrangement uses TRBV21-1 and TRBJ2-4; the table assigns TRBD2, which was not confirmed against the DNA. TRBV21-1 is shown as a pseudogene. This CDR3 comprises 19 residues. The CDR3 is CASSKEGLGLAGAKNIQYF. DNA of the CDR3: TGTGCCAGCAGCAAAGAGGGGCTCGGGCTAGCGGGAGCCAAAAACATTCAGTACTTC.

The J gene is TRBJ2-3, the V gene TRBV14; D ambiguous. Germline V gives CDR1 SGHDN, CDR2 FVKESK. V was clipped by 4 bases and J by 6 bases, with 8 bases between them. The CDR3 contains 12 residues. CDR3 nucleotide sequence: TGTGCCAGCAGCCCGAGCGACGATACGCAGTATTTT. This gives the protein CASSPSDDTQYF.

The J gene is TRBJ2-1, the V gene TRBV2; no clear D gene. This CDR3 spans 14 amino acids. Deletions cut 4 bases from V and 4 bases from J, with 11 bases between. The V gene's germline CDR1 is SNHLY and CDR2 FYNNEI. This CDR3 is CASSGSGGYNEQFF. In DNA form, the CDR3 reads TGTGCCAGCAGTGGCTCAGGTGGTTACAATGAGCAGTTCTTC.

V gene TRBV18 combines with J gene TRBJ2-3, with 9 bases lining up with TRBD2. CDR1 and CDR2 from the germline V gene are KGHSH and LQKENI. The CDR3 covers 16 residues. V lost 0 bases to trimming and J lost 1 base; unmatched junction nucleotides: 2. The CDR3 DNA sequence: TGTGCCAGCTCACCACCGGGGACTAGCCGCACAGATACGCAGTATTTT. Residues: CASSPPGTSRTDTQYF.

The chain combines TRBV12-3 or TRBV12-4 with TRBJ1-5; a possible D gene is TRBD1 (5 bases). V lost 7 bases, J lost 3 bases, and 10 bases lay in between. The length of the CDR3 is 13 residues. The CDR3 reads CASTRRDNQPQHF. The CDR3 bases are TGTGCCAGCACACGCAGGGACAATCAGCCCCAGCATTTT.

J is TRBJ2-2 and V is TRBV7-9; tentatively, D is TRBD2 (5 bases). Trimming shortened V by 5 bases and J by 6 bases, and 10 bases separated the two germline ends. The CDR3 is made up of 13 amino acids. CDR1 is SEHNR and CDR2 is FQNEAQ in the germline V gene (reference sequence). In nucleotides, the CDR3 is TGTGCCAGCAGCATTTGGGAGTCCGGGGAGCTGTTTTTT. Protein product: CASSIWESGELFF.

The chain employs TRBV2 and TRBJ2-7; D unclear. Trimming cost V 7 bases and J 0 bases, with 4 bases left between them. Germline lookup yields CDR1 SNHLY and CDR2 FYNNEI. This CDR3 region has 11 residues. CDR3 sequence: CASTSSYEQYF. The CDR3 nucleotides are TGTGCCAGCACCAGCTCCTACGAGCAGTACTTC.

The rearrangement uses TRBV19 and TRBJ2-7; 8 positions agree with TRBD1. The CDR3 has 14 amino acids. The junction had 5 bases not matched to a gene; V was cut back by 7 bases and J by 0 bases. Germline V gene data show CDR1 as LNHDA and CDR2 as SQIVND (reference sequence). Written as DNA, the CDR3 is TGTGCCAGTAAGGGGACAGGTTACTCCTACGAGCAGTACTTC. The encoded protein is CASKGTGYSYEQYF.

Comment on this clone: The junction departs from the called germline gene at one end, perhaps through a read error. This chain connects TRBV7-2 to TRBJ1-2; D remains unclear. The CDR3 is made up of 15 amino acids. CDR1 SGHTA and CDR2 FQGNSA come from the germline V gene. The CDR3 here is CASSSHVKTNSGYTF. The CDR3 DNA reads as TGTGCCAGCAGCTCCCACGTAAAAACGAACTCTGGCTACACCTTC.